This T cell receptor (beta chain) was documented in a study of T cells in Graves' hyperthyroidism and ophthalmopathy (dated by TCRdb to the late 2010s). General notes on the study: Peripheral blood samples were taken at the time of initial diagnosis, prior to any treatment. A discovery cohort of about a hundred patients, about 40 with Graves' ophthalmopathy and 55 to 65 with stable Graves' hyperthyroidism, was used to find distinguishing TCR V-J signatures. For training and testing, the 100 or so patients in the discovery cohort were randomly divided in a 7:3 ratio. Prospective prediction of ophthalmopathy was tested in an independent validation cohort consisting of under 20 hyperthyroidism patients and approximately 16 patients who later progressed to ophthalmopathy. After blood sampling, hyperthyroidism patients were treated with methimazole at a starting dose of 30 mg daily, and ophthalmopathy patients were treated with high-dose intravenous methylprednisolone. According to the paper, TCR Vbeta CDR3 sequencing was carried out on 135 peripheral blood samples, which came from fewer than 50 ophthalmopathy, some 73 hyperthyroidism and roughly 17 progressor patients. Thyroid tissue and blood T-cell repertoires from about six Graves' hyperthyroidism patients were also compared in the study. General conclusions and limits of the study: Blood samples also contained most of the expanded thyroid clonotypes (frequency above 0.001), which suggests that blood repertoires may reflect thyroid immune responses. A 13 V-J signature model separated ophthalmopathy from stable hyperthyroidism, with over 85% sensitivity and 81.08% specificity in cross-validation and 80%/75% in testing. In validation, the model predicted progression to ophthalmopathy with approximately 70% sensitivity and 72% to 85% specificity, a median of approximately 6.5 months before onset. Sample size was not statistically predetermined, and blinding of investigators to group allocation was not performed.

Notes on this clonotype: It lacks a known antigen. No per-base quality is available; no much larger clone lies one base away.

The CDR3 covers 14 residues, taking in both the cysteine and the phenylalanine. Just the 42-base CDR3 DNA is kept, in frame starting at base 1. Unmatched junction bases come to 12, with V trimmed by 6 bases and J by 5 bases. The germline V gene encodes CDR1 DFQATT and CDR2 SNEGSKA (reference sequence). The TCR beta CDR3 regions were amplified from the RNA transcripts. A first-round RT-PCR of the TCR CDR3 used the HTBI primer set with the Qiagen OneStep RT-PCR kit. Libraries were constructed in a second round of multiplex PCR, after which size selection and purification were carried out. Sequencing of the libraries was done on an Illumina HiSeq2000 using paired-end 100 bp reads. Concerning the study's data processing: SOAPnuke was used to process the raw data, with reads discarded if the reads contained adapters or uncalled bases, had a mean Phred below 15, or lacked an exact constant-primer or identifier match. High-quality paired reads were merged using COPE v1.2.5, and each unique nucleotide sequence was defined as a clonotype. MiTCR v1.1 was used to align clonotypes to the IMGT TRBV, TRBD and TRBJ reference segments. The analysis was restricted to V-J combinations with a frequency above 0.0001, which together covered 98% to 99.2% of the repertoires. The TCS score was defined as F50 (clonal expansion) divided by E x V (chaos), with BLOSUM62-based TCRdist calculated between CDR3 peptides within each V-J. Welch's t-statistics and random forest reduced roughly 500 V-J features to about 13, which were used in a naive Bayes classifier (R e1071). TCRdb redid the processing of the public reads, applying fastp at Q25 and MiXCR, and retained in-frame beta chains. Each CDR3 protein appears once, grouped with its most common genes and DNA. None of the V and J calls come from the authors' own analysis; TCRdb made them. The sample contains about 200,000 distinct CDR3 sequences, more than 15% of them found a single time. The ten largest clones add up to approximately 50% of the sample.

A patient counted as having stable Graves' hyperthyroidism if no progression to ophthalmopathy occurred over 18 months of follow-up. Hyperthyroidism patients were newly diagnosed, had a disease duration of under 2 months, and were aged 18 to 65 years. Any patient with an uncontrolled infection, another autoimmune disease, pregnancy or lactation was excluded. Diagnoses were based on clinical symptoms, serum thyroxine and TRAb, thyroid ultrasound and orbital computed tomography. Ficoll-Paque density gradient centrifugation was used to isolate PBMCs from approximately 10 ml of fresh peripheral blood. Trizol reagent was used to extract total RNA, and RNA quality was then checked on an Agilent 2100 Bioanalyzer.

The clonotype originates from a man aged 50 to 59 with Graves' hyperthyroidism. Sequenced sample: blood. The receptor chain draws on TRBV20-1 and TRBJ2-7; 8 central bases correspond to TRBD1. CDR3 protein: CSAPNTAGGHEQYF. The nucleotide sequence reads as follows: TGCAGTGCACCAAATACCGCAGGGGGCCACGAGCAGTACTTC.